This record looks at one T cell receptor beta chain sequence and its context. This entry is derived from a study of blood T cell repertoires in COVID-19. Data came from immunoSEQ multiplex PCR; TCRdb stores just in-frame clones and leaves some out. The sample shows over 250,000 clones, roughly 86% of them seen only once. This CDR3 is built from 13 residues. The V and J ends lost 8 bases and 9 bases, in that order; junction bases with no gene match: 11. The germline V gene encodes CDR1 MNHEY and CDR2 SMNVEV (reference sequence). The receptor comes from a man aged 40-49 years who had recovered from COVID-19. Sequencing input: peripheral blood. The chain is built from TRBV27 and TRBJ1-1; 8 bases fit TRBD1. The CDR3 loop reads CASETRGQGKAFF. CDR3 nucleotides: TGTGCCAGCGAAACCCGCGGACAGGGAAAAGCTTTCTTT.